This T cell receptor beta chain emerged from a study of human T cells and chemical hapten exposure. As for the study in general: Patches that contained 0.01% DPC were applied to the upper back and read at 6 days.

The study's library attached unique molecular identifiers to single cDNA molecules. In TCRdb, the RACE reads were re-called with MiXCR into one record per CDR3 protein. Seen here are just under 60,000 distinct CDR3 sequences, around 11% observed once, and the top ten hold 2% to 3%. This CDR3 has 13 amino acids. V lost 7 bases and J lost 12, with 16 bases in between. Overall study findings and caveats: Patch test score was positively correlated with the counts of TCRs that had expanded at PT1.

This clonotype turned up a few times. Its antigen is still unknown. Time point defined: patch test 3, about 24 weeks after DPC sensitization. Treatment: therapeutic diphenylcyclopropenone sensitization with weekly scalp DPC. Unfractionated whole blood was the source from which total RNA was extracted. The sequencing here drew on whole blood, taken in connection with sensitization to the hapten diphenylcyclopropenone (DPC). This sequence originates from a man under 40 with alopecia areata. Some clones in this sample may be carry-over from other donors' samples. The chain is built from TRBV12-3 or TRBV12-4 and TRBJ2-6, with a possible D match to TRBD1 (5 bases). CDR3 DNA sequence: TGTGCCAGCACCCCGGCCCAGGGTAGCGTCCTGACTTTC. Translation gives CASTPAQGSVLTF.